This is a list of T cell receptor beta chains from one sample in a study of shared clonotypes between healthy human individuals. The assay was immunoSEQ multiplex PCR, and TCRdb's table has in-frame clones only and misses some. The repertoire holds about 2 million clones, with about 95% as singletons. The sample comprised naive CD8+ T cells sorted from blood. The receptors here all came from a man aged 18 to 30 in good health. Each CDR3 is given with its conserved first and last residue. A D gene is named only where the DNA matches it firmly. For some rows the clone size is stated as once, few or many, or as a class when expanded; others skip it.

TRBD1	TRBV6-6	TRBJ1-4	-	TGTGCCAGCAAGTACAGGGGTTCGGGTGAAAAACTGTTTTTT	CASKYRGSGEKLFF
-	TRBV15	TRBJ1-1	-	TGTGCCACCAGCGGACGGTTGGACACTGAAGCTTTCTTT	CATSGRLDTEAFF
TRBD2	TRBV29-1	TRBJ2-3	-	TGCAGCGTTGTGGTGACTAGCGGCTTCACAGATACGCAGTATTTT	CSVVVTSGFTDTQYF
-	TRBV27	TRBJ2-7	-	TGTGCCAGCAGTTTTAGAGGAGGACCAATCTACGAGCAGTACTTC	CASSFRGGPIYEQYF
TRBD2	TRBV27	TRBJ2-1	-	TGTGCCAGCACCGGGACTAGTTATGGTGAGCAGTTCTTC	CASTGTSYGEQFF
-	TRBV10-3	TRBJ1-2	-	TGTGCCATCAGTGAGTCGACGGAGGGAGGGCCTGTCTATGGCTACACCTTC	CAISESTEGGPVYGYTF
TRBD2	TRBV29-1	TRBJ2-1	once	TGCAGCGTTGAACTCCTAGCGGGAGGGCCCCATGAGCAGTTCTTC	CSVELLAGGPHEQFF
-	TRBV10-3	TRBJ2-7	-	TGTGCCATCAGCGAGAACGGGCCCTACGAGCAGTACTTC	CAISENGPYEQYF
TRBD1	TRBV5-1	TRBJ2-7	-	TGCGCCAGCAGCTTGACGGACAGGGGTATTTACGAGCAGTACTTC	CASSLTDRGIYEQYF
-	TRBV9	TRBJ2-1	-	TGTGCCAGCAGCGTAGGGGGACTGGGTAATGAGCAGTTCTTC	CASSVGGLGNEQFF
-	TRBV9	TRBJ2-7	-	TGTGCCAGCAGCATATCAGGGACATCCGGCGAGCAGTACTTC	CASSISGTSGEQYF
-	TRBV7-3	TRBJ2-7	-	TGTGCCAGCAGCTCGGGGAGCGAGCAGTACTTC	CASSSGSEQYF
-	TRBV6-1	TRBJ2-7	-	TGTGCCAGCAGTGACGACAGCTCCTACGAGCAGTACTTC	CASSDDSSYEQYF
TRBD1	TRBV27	TRBJ2-7	-	TGTGCCAGCAGTCCCGACAGGGGACTGGGCTACGAGCAGTACTTC	CASSPDRGLGYEQYF
-	TRBV11-2	TRBJ1-1	-	TGTGCCAGCAGCTTAGACTCGGACTATTTAAGTAGGCCTGGGACTGAAGCTTTCTTT	CASSLDSDYLSRPGTEAFF
-	TRBV7-8	TRBJ2-1	-	TGTGCCAGCAGCTTAGTGGGGCTTCAGAACGAGCAGTTCTTC	CASSLVGLQNEQFF
TRBD1	TRBV13	TRBJ1-2	-	TGTGCCAGCAGCACCAGACAGGGGGGCCCCTATGGCTACACCTTC	CASSTRQGGPYGYTF
TRBD2	TRBV5-6	TRBJ2-7	-	TGTGCCAGCAGCTTCTTAGCGGGAGGGGTCGAGCAGTACTTC	CASSFLAGGVEQYF
TRBD2	TRBV27	TRBJ2-1	-	TGTGCCAGCAGGAGTACTAGCGTCAATGAGCAGTTCTTC	CASRSTSVNEQFF
-	TRBV7-2	TRBJ2-3	-	TGTGCCAGCAGCCAACTTCTGGGGAGCACAGATACGCAGTATTTT	CASSQLLGSTDTQYF
-	TRBV27	TRBJ1-1	-	TGTGCCCCCCCAGGGACGCCCTGTCCGAACACTGAAGCTTTCTTT	CAPPGTPCPNTEAFF
-	TRBV5-6	TRBJ2-5	-	TGTGCCAGCAGCTTGGGGGACAATGAAGAGACCCAGTACTTC	CASSLGDNEETQYF
-	TRBV27	TRBJ1-5	-	TGTGCCAGCAGTTTATTGGGACCGACGTTAGGGAATCAGCCCCAGCATTTT	CASSLLGPTLGNQPQHF
-	TRBV5-1	TRBJ1-2	-	TGCGCCAGCAGCCAAATCGACAATTTTAACTATGGCTACACCTTC	CASSQIDNFNYGYTF
TRBD1	TRBV27	TRBJ2-7	-	TGTGCCAGCAGTGCATCAGGGGGCCCCTACGAGCAGTACTTC	CASSASGGPYEQYF
-	TRBV21-1	TRBJ1-5	-	TGTGCCAGCAGCAAGGGAGGCTGGACAGGGCCTTGGATGGGCGGTCAGCCCCAGCATTTT	CASSKGGWTGPWMGGQPQHF
TRBD2	TRBV6-1	TRBJ2-3	-	TGTGCCAGCAGTGTTGACCCCCCCGGGACTAGCGGGAGCACAGATACGCAGTATTTT	CASSVDPPGTSGSTDTQYF
-	TRBV5-1	TRBJ1-1	-	TGCGCCAGCAGCTTGTATTACGCCGAAACCTCTCTGAACACTGAAGCTTTCTTT	CASSLYYAETSLNTEAFF
-	TRBV25-1	TRBJ2-5	once	TGTGCCAGCAGTGAATTAGGACTTGGGGAGACCCAGTACTTC	CASSELGLGETQYF
TRBD2	TRBV6-6	TRBJ2-7	-	TGTGCCAGCAGTCAAGGCGCTAGCGGGGTCTACGAGCAGTACTTC	CASSQGASGVYEQYF
-	TRBV6-1	TRBJ1-3	-	TGTGCCAGCAGTGGGTACTCTCCTAACACCATATATTTT	CASSGYSPNTIYF
-	TRBV6-6	TRBJ1-2	-	TGTGCCAGCGCCGACCACGGAGTGGGCTACACCTTC	CASADHGVGYTF
-	TRBV7-2	TRBJ2-3	-	TGTGCCAGCAGCTTAGCGGATGGTATGGGGCCTACCACAGATACGCAGTATTTT	CASSLADGMGPTTDTQYF
TRBD1	TRBV7-9	TRBJ2-7	-	TGTGCCAGCAGCTTTGGGGACAGCTACGAGCAGTACTTC	CASSFGDSYEQYF
-	TRBV27	TRBJ1-5	-	TGTGCCAGCAGGGAGGTTATTAACGGACATTATAGCAATCAGCCCCAGCATTTT	CASREVINGHYSNQPQHF
-	TRBV28	TRBJ2-6	-	TGTGCCAGCAGTTTCTTTCAGGGTACTGGGGCCAACGTCCTGACTTTC	CASSFFQGTGANVLTF
TRBD1	TRBV28	TRBJ1-2	once	TGTGCCAGCAGTTTAGAGGACAGGGGCCTCTATGGCTACACCTTC	CASSLEDRGLYGYTF
-	TRBV5-1	TRBJ1-2	-	TGCGCCAGCCAGGGAACGGACTATGGCTACACCTTC	CASQGTDYGYTF
TRBD1	TRBV6-1	TRBJ2-7	-	TGTGCCAGCAGTGGCCGGGACAGGGGAATCTACGAGCAGTACTTC	CASSGRDRGIYEQYF
-	TRBV2	TRBJ2-7	-	TGTGCCAGCATGAGATCCGAGCAGTACTTC	CASMRSEQYF
-	TRBV6-6	TRBJ2-7	-	TGTGCCAGCAGTTACTTACCCTACGAGCAGTACTTC	CASSYLPYEQYF
TRBD2	TRBV7-6	TRBJ2-7	-	TGTGCCAGCAGCCCCATTAGCGGGAGTCCCTCCTACGAGCAGTACTTC	CASSPISGSPSYEQYF
-	TRBV28	TRBJ1-4	-	TGTGCCAGCAGTTTATTGGCAAGTAATGAAAAACTGTTTTTT	CASSLLASNEKLFF
-	TRBV30	TRBJ2-5	-	TGTGCCTGGAGTACAGGTGAACAAGAGACCCAGTACTTC	CAWSTGEQETQYF
-	TRBV13	TRBJ1-4	-	TGTGCCAGCAGCATGAATAAGGGGATCGTTAATGAAAAACTGTTTTTT	CASSMNKGIVNEKLFF
-	TRBV5-4	TRBJ1-2	-	TGTGCCAGCAGCTTAGGTAGCTATGGCTACACCTTC	CASSLGSYGYTF
-	TRBV19	TRBJ1-5	once	TGTGCCAGTAGTATCCGCGGGGCGCCCCCTGCCCAGCATTTT	CASSIRGAPPAQHF
TRBD2	TRBV27	TRBJ2-7	-	TGTGCCAGCAGTTTTCTAGCGGGAGAGGGGCCCTACGAGCAGTACTTC	CASSFLAGEGPYEQYF
TRBD1	TRBV30	TRBJ2-7	-	TGTGCCTGGAGCGAGGGACAGGGGGCCGGCGAGCAGTACTTC	CAWSEGQGAGEQYF
-	TRBV4-2	TRBJ2-5	-	TGTGCCAGCAGCCCTAGCGCGATAGCCCCTTTCCAAGAGACCCAGTACTTC	CASSPSAIAPFQETQYF
-	TRBV5-1	TRBJ2-7	-	TGCGCCAGCAGCTTGAACGGGGGATCCTACGAGCAGTACTTC	CASSLNGGSYEQYF